Below are 14 T cell receptor beta chains sequenced from a single sample in a study of blood T cells in healthy people across ages. A second PCR of 7 to 11 cycles used a sample-barcoded 5' primer and a J-beta primer mix. TCRdb analysed the 5' RACE reads with MiXCR anew, one entry per CDR3 protein. This sample has 1.5 million to 2 million distinct CDR3 sequences; less than 50% occur once, and the top ten carry over 2%. Sequencing was performed on blood. The source of these receptors is a woman in her thirties or forties in good health.

The gene calls are TRBV5-1 and TRBJ2-2; tentatively, D is TRBD1 (6 bases). The germline CDR1 and CDR2 sequences are SGHRS and YFSETQ. V was cut by 6 bases and J by 6 bases, with 15 bases left in between. There are 14 residues in the CDR3. CDR3 sequence reads: CASTPGTNSGELFF. The CDR3 region has the DNA TGCGCCAGCACCCCCGGGACAAACTCCGGGGAGCTGTTTTTT.

This clonotype was found a few times. This chain links TRBV5-1 with TRBJ2-1, with D maybe TRBD2 (7 bases). This CDR3 spans 11 amino acids. V was trimmed by 7 bases and J by 10 bases, leaving 12 bases between them. Looked up from germline, CDR1 is SGHRS and CDR2 is YFSETQ. The CDR3 DNA reads as TGCGCCAGCGGGGGGGGGCAAGAGCAGTTCTTC. Protein sequence: CASGGGQEQFF. Together with reference TRBV5-1 and TRBJ2-1, the CDR3 gives the full variable domain: KAGVTQTPRYLIKTRGQQVTLSCSPISGHRSVSWYQQTPGQGLQFLFEYFSETQRNKGNFPGRFSGRQFSNSRSEMNVSTLELGDSALYLCASGGGQEQFFGPGTRLTVL.

V and J are TRBV20-1 and TRBJ2-4; TRBD1 agrees at 10 bases. The J call may be mistaken, given a closer DNA end match to TRBJ2-7. The CDR3 has 14 residues. Germline V gene sequence: CDR1 DFQATT, CDR2 SNEGSKA (reference sequence). DNA for the CDR3: TGCAGTGCTAGATTCGGGACAGGGGTCGGCGAGCAGTACTTC. Protein product: CSARFGTGVGEQYF.

Only a few counts were recorded for this clonotype. The CDR3 sequence: CSCSGQDSYEQYF. CDR3 bases: TGCAGTTGCTCGGGACAGGATTCATACGAGCAGTACTTC. J is TRBJ2-7 and V is TRBV20-1, with 8 bases identical to TRBD1. CDR3 size: 13 residues. Germline V lookup: CDR1 DFQATT, CDR2 SNEGSKA (reference sequence). J lost 4 bases, V lost 8 bases, and 10 bases had no gene match.

The gene calls are TRBV20-1 and TRBJ2-1, with a possible D match to TRBD1 (6 bases). The end of the DNA aligns better with TRBJ2-7, so the J call may be wrong. Per the germline V gene, CDR1 is DFQATT and CDR2 is SNEGSKA (reference sequence). This CDR3 contains 13 residues. This CDR3 reads CSARGPTGFEQYF. CDR3 sequence (DNA): TGCAGTGCTAGAGGGCCAACAGGGTTCGAGCAGTACTTC.

This clonotype occurred many times. This chain links TRBV3-1 with TRBJ2-6, with D possibly TRBD1 on 6 matching bases. Trimming removed 4 bases from V and 1 base from J, with 11 bases in between. CDR1 LGHDT and CDR2 YNNKEL come from the germline V gene (reference sequence). This CDR3 contains 16 residues. CDR3 nucleotide sequence: TGTGCCAGCAGCCTCGTACAGGGATCTGGGGCCAACGTCCTGACTTTC. Its protein product is CASSLVQGSGANVLTF.

The CDR3, as DNA: TGTGCCAGCAGCACGACCTGGGGGGGGTACTTGGACAATGAGCAGTTCTTC. This encodes CASSTTWGGYLDNEQFF. The rearrangement joins TRBV7-8 to TRBJ2-1; 7 nucleotides match TRBD2. The V gene's germline CDR1 is SGHVS and CDR2 FQNEAQ. The CDR3 consists of 17 residues. Trimming at V came to 5 bases and at J to 5 bases, leaving 15 bases not matched to a gene.

A few counts support this clonotype. The genes are TRBV29-1 and TRBJ2-7; 11 bases are shared with TRBD1. From germline, CDR1 is SQVTM and CDR2 ANQGSEA. The CDR3 length is 13 residues. The V and J ends lost 5 bases and 3 bases, in that order; junction bases with no gene match: 3. The CDR3 loop reads CSVSGTGGYEQYF. Here the CDR3 DNA reads TGCAGCGTTTCGGGGACAGGGGGCTACGAGCAGTACTTC.

V and J are TRBV6-2 or TRBV6-3 and TRBJ2-3, with 10 bases identical to TRBD1. Unmatched junction bases numbered 6, after V lost 2 bases and J lost 4 bases. The CDR3 has 16 amino acids. Germline values: CDR1 MNHEY, CDR2 SVGEGT. The CDR3 bases are TGTGCCAGCAGTTACGCCATAGGACAGGGGGCAGATACGCAGTATTTT. Its protein product is CASSYAIGQGADTQYF.

In its sample, this clonotype was seen a few times. The rearrangement links TRBV6-5 to TRBJ1-5, with a tentative D call TRBD1 (5 bases). Germline-derived CDR1 and CDR2 are MNHEY and SVGAGI. The germline V and J ends were trimmed by 7 bases and 1 base, with 11 bases remaining between them. The CDR3 runs 14 residues. The CDR3 DNA sequence: TGTGCCAGCAAACGGGACGGAAGCAATCAGCCCCAGCATTTT. Translation: CASKRDGSNQPQHF.

This clonotype came up a few times. The chain combines TRBV4-2 with TRBJ2-1; D uncertain. The CDR3 runs to 14 residues. V gave up 1 base and J gave up 6 bases, with 10 bases separating them. Germline V lookup: CDR1 LGHNA, CDR2 YNFKEQ. Here the CDR3 DNA reads TGTGCCAGCAGCCAAGGCCCGCTAGGCAATGAGCAGTTCTTC. It encodes CASSQGPLGNEQFF.

The chain is built from TRBV12-3 or TRBV12-4 and TRBJ1-5, with D tentatively TRBD1 (6 bases). V lost 10 bases and J lost 4, with 17 bases in between. This CDR3 comprises 14 residues. The CDR3 DNA sequence: TGTGCCAACAGGAGGCAGGGGTCTAATCAGCCCCAGCATTTT. Protein product: CANRRQGSNQPQHF.

V and J are TRBV15 and TRBJ2-7; tentatively, D is TRBD1 (6 bases). The CDR3 contains 15 residues. V gave up 3 bases and J gave up 2 bases, with 14 bases separating them. The germline V gene encodes CDR1 LNHNV and CDR2 YYDKDF (reference sequence). This CDR3 reads CATSRPGQQAYEQYF. CDR3 DNA sequence: TGTGCCACCAGCAGGCCCGGACAGCAAGCCTACGAGCAGTACTTC.

This clonotype appeared a few times. This chain joins TRBV6-6 and TRBJ2-1, with D maybe TRBD2 (7 bases). The V and J ends lost 2 bases and 8 bases respectively, with 10 bases between them. From germline, CDR1 is MNHNY and CDR2 SVGAGI (reference sequence). The length of the CDR3 is 13 residues. The CDR3 nucleotides are TGTGCCAGCAGTTACGGGGGGGCCTATGAGCAGTTCTTC. It specifies CASSYGGAYEQFF.